Listed here are 23 T cell receptor beta chains from one sample, sequenced in a study of blood T cell repertoires in COVID-19. Data came from immunoSEQ multiplex PCR; TCRdb stores just in-frame clones and leaves some out. The sample lists 120,000 to 150,000 clones, around 83% occurring once. Sample: PBMCs or T cells enriched from blood (not recorded which). The receptor source for this set is a woman aged 45-65 years who had been exposed to COVID-19.

This chain connects TRBV5-6 to TRBJ2-1; 10 nucleotides match TRBD2. The V gene end was trimmed by 4 bases and the J gene end by 0 bases; junction bases not matched to a gene: 7. CDR1 and CDR2 (germline): SGHDT, YYEEEE. CDR3 size: 17 residues. The CDR3 region is CASSTIAGGSSYNEQFF. CDR3 nucleotides: TGTGCCAGCAGCACCATAGCGGGGGGCAGCTCCTACAATGAGCAGTTCTTC.

The chain uses TRBV4-3 and TRBJ1-4; D call uncertain. Per germline, CDR1 LGHNA and CDR2 YSLEER. With 0 bases removed from V and 3 bases from J, the gap between germline ends came to 11 bases. This CDR3 spans 16 amino acids. DNA of the CDR3: TGCGCCAGCAGCCAAGATTGGAACAGTGCTAATGAAAAACTGTTTTTT. Protein product: CASSQDWNSANEKLFF.

The chain is built from TRBV6-5 and TRBJ1-1; D uncertain. The CDR3 has 12 amino acids. V gave up 8 bases and J gave up 8 bases, with 15 bases separating them. Looked up from germline, CDR1 is MNHEY and CDR2 is SVGAGI. The CDR3 is CASRSSGREAFF. The CDR3 region has the DNA TGTGCCAGCCGCTCCAGCGGGAGGGAAGCTTTCTTT.

The chain uses TRBV7-2 and TRBJ2-3; 12 nucleotides line up with TRBD2. Germline assignment: CDR1 SGHTA and CDR2 FQGNSA. The CDR3 is made up of 16 amino acids. The ends lost 5 bases at V and 4 bases at J; junction bases unmatched: 7. The CDR3 sequence: CASSQTSGGSADTQYF. In DNA form, the CDR3 reads TGTGCCAGCAGCCAGACTAGCGGGGGTTCCGCAGATACGCAGTATTTT.

The chain combines TRBV12-3 or TRBV12-4 with TRBJ1-1, with a possible D match to TRBD1 (6 bases). The CDR3 spans 13 residues. V was trimmed by 4 bases and J by 9 bases, leaving 15 bases between them. Here the CDR3 reads CASSSRGRGQAFF. The CDR3 DNA is TGTGCCAGCAGTTCCAGGGGAAGGGGACAAGCTTTCTTT.

A single count supports this clone. V usage is TRBV12-5 and J usage is TRBJ1-1; D remains ambiguous. CDR3 length: 14 amino acids. Trimming shortened V by 0 bases and J by 5 bases, and 10 bases separated the two germline ends. CDR1 is LGHNT, CDR2 FRNRAP, per germline. CDR3 DNA: TGTGCTAGTGGTTTGGTGTACGGTGATACTGAAGCTTTCTTT. It translates to CASGLVYGDTEAFF.

The sample holds one count of this clone. The chain combines TRBV3-1 (or the pseudogene TRBV3-2) with TRBJ2-3, with D possibly being TRBD2 (5 bases). Germline V CDR1 and CDR2: LGHDT, YNNKEL (reference sequence). The CDR3 has 15 amino acids. V shed 2 bases and J shed 6 bases, with 15 bases lying between them. CDR3 sequence reads: CASSQFPPGVDTQYF. The CDR3 DNA reads TGTGCCAGCAGCCAATTCCCCCCCGGGGTTGATACGCAGTATTTT.

The rearrangement uses TRBV9 and TRBJ1-1, with 7 bases aligning to TRBD1. V dropped 1 base and J dropped 1; count of bases not matched to a gene: 4. Germline values: CDR1 SGDLS, CDR2 YYNGEE. This CDR3 contains 15 residues. CDR3 nucleotide sequence: TGTGCCAGCAGCGTATTCACAGGGGAGAACACTGAAGCTTTCTTT. Its protein product is CASSVFTGENTEAFF.

This chain uses TRBV18 with TRBJ2-3, with TRBD2 matching over 8 bases. Germline lookup yields CDR1 KGHSH and CDR2 LQKENI. The trim removed 6 bases at V and 4 bases at J, leaving 6 bases unmatched. This CDR3 spans 14 amino acids. The CDR3 loop reads CASSRSGLADTQYF. In nucleotides, the CDR3 is TGTGCCAGCTCGCGCTCGGGACTAGCAGATACGCAGTATTTT.

This clone was counted at least ten times. CDR3 sequence reads: CASSLSGSGTSTDTQYF. The CDR3 region has the DNA TGTGCCAGCAGCTTGAGCGGAAGTGGGACTAGCACAGATACGCAGTATTTT. V usage is TRBV5-4 and J usage is TRBJ2-3; D might be TRBD2 (6 bases). Germline CDR1 and CDR2: SGHNT and YYREEE (reference sequence). V was trimmed by 1 base and J by 0 bases, leaving 15 bases between them. CDR3 length: 17 residues. Full variable domain (outside the CDR3, taken from reference TRBV5-4 and TRBJ2-3): ETGVTQSPTHLIKTRGQQVTLRCSSQSGHNTVSWYQQALGQGPQFIFQYYREEENGRGNFPPRFSGLQFPNYSSELNVNALELDDSALYLCASSLSGSGTSTDTQYFGPGTRLTVL.

Only a few counts were recorded for this clone. This rearrangement joins TRBV9 to TRBJ2-1; D is uncertain. The CDR3 length is 15 residues. Trimming shortened V by 0 bases and J by 2 bases, and 9 bases separated the two germline ends. The germline V gene encodes CDR1 SGDLS and CDR2 YYNGEE. The chain's CDR3 is CASSVGGSTYNEQFF. The CDR3, as DNA: TGTGCCAGCAGCGTAGGAGGAAGCACCTACAATGAGCAGTTCTTC.

This clone has more than one count but fewer than ten. The V call is TRBV30, the J call TRBJ1-4, with D unresolved. Germline CDR1 GTSNPN, CDR2 SVGIG (reference sequence). CDR3 size: 12 residues. In DNA form, the CDR3 reads TGTGCTGGAGGTTATAGCCGTGAAAAACTGTTTTTT. Translating it yields CAGGYSREKLFF.

The genes are TRBV10-3 and TRBJ1-1, with D possibly TRBD1 on 5 matching bases. Trimming removed 10 bases from V and 1 base from J, with 10 bases in between. The CDR3 has 12 residues. The V gene's germline CDR1 is ENHRY and CDR2 SYGVKD. Here the CDR3 DNA reads TGTGCCACCGGCGGGGGGAACACTGAAGCTTTCTTT. Translated, it gives CATGGGNTEAFF.

The V and J genes are TRBV12-3 or TRBV12-4 and TRBJ2-5; 8 positions agree with TRBD1. CDR3 length: 13 residues. V was pared by 5 bases and J by 5 bases, with 4 bases of the junction left unmatched. The CDR3 sequence: CASSRNRGETQYF. In DNA, the CDR3 is TGTGCCAGCAGTCGAAACAGGGGGGAGACCCAGTACTTC.

The chain has TRBV24-1 and TRBJ2-3, with 7 bases aligning to TRBD2. The trim removed 4 bases at V and 3 bases at J, leaving 9 bases unmatched. CDR3 length equals 16 residues. Germline lookup yields CDR1 KGHDR and CDR2 SFDVKD. The CDR3 DNA reads TGTGCCACCAGTGAGGCTAGCGGACCCTCGACAGATACGCAGTATTTT. Its protein is CATSEASGPSTDTQYF.

The chain couples TRBV7-8 to TRBJ2-1; 9 nucleotides match TRBD2. The trim removed 7 bases at V and 1 base at J, leaving 11 bases unmatched. The CDR3 loop spans 17 amino acids. Germline loops: CDR1 SGHVS, CDR2 FQNEAQ. The CDR3 is CASIRGSGGPSYNEQFF. The DNA of the CDR3 is TGTGCCAGCATCCGGGGGAGCGGGGGGCCGTCCTACAATGAGCAGTTCTTC.

This chain connects TRBV29-1 to TRBJ1-2; unclear D gene. Trimming removed 6 bases at V and 7 bases at J, with 15 bases between. This CDR3 spans 12 amino acids. Germline lookup yields CDR1 SQVTM and CDR2 ANQGSEA. The CDR3 region is CSVLDGLPGYTF. CDR3 DNA sequence: TGCAGCGTCCTTGACGGACTTCCTGGCTACACCTTC. The whole variable domain, filled in from reference TRBV29-1 and TRBJ1-2, reads SAVISQKPSRDICQRGTSLTIQCQVDSQVTMMFWYRQQPGQSLTLIATANQGSEATYESGFVIDKFPISRPNLTFSTLTVSNMSPEDSSIYLCSVLDGLPGYTFGSGTRLTVV.

This clone was observed a handful of times. This chain joins TRBV6-2 or TRBV6-3 and TRBJ2-2; no clear D. Between the trimmed V and J ends, which lost 5 bases and 1 base, there was a span of 2 bases. The CDR3 runs to 12 residues. Germline CDR1 is MNHEY and CDR2 is SVGEGT. The CDR3 nucleotides read TGTGCCAGCAGTCGGAACACCGGGGAGCTGTTTTTT. It is translated as CASSRNTGELFF.

The chain couples TRBV11-2 to TRBJ2-1, with 8 bases lining up with TRBD1. The length of the CDR3 is 15 residues. Germline assignment: CDR1 SGHAT and CDR2 FQNNGV. V dropped 4 bases and J dropped 0; count of bases not matched to a gene: 2. The CDR3 nucleotides read TGTGCCAGCAGCTGGACAGGGAGCTCCTACAATGAGCAGTTCTTC. Residues: CASSWTGSSYNEQFF.

This clone was detected only a few times. The DNA for the CDR3 is TGTGCCAGCAGCCAAGGCGACGGCGGGGGGGCCGGTGAGCAGTTCTTC. Encoded protein: CASSQGDGGGAGEQFF. The V and J genes are TRBV3-1 (or the pseudogene TRBV3-2) and TRBJ2-1; 9 nucleotides match TRBD2. The CDR3 spans 16 residues. Per the germline V gene, CDR1 is LGHDT and CDR2 is YNNKEL (reference sequence). Trimming removed 1 base from V and 9 bases from J; junction bases left unmatched: 10.

The chain joins TRBV7-8 to TRBJ2-7; D gene unclear. Germline CDR1 is SGHVS and CDR2 is FQNEAQ. CDR3 length: 12 amino acids. Trimming pared 7 bases from V and 3 bases from J, leaving 10 bases between. For the CDR3, the DNA is TGTGCCAGCAACGCCCCAGACTACGAGCAGTACTTC. This sequence encodes CASNAPDYEQYF. The full variable domain, with the rest looked up from reference TRBV7-8 and TRBJ2-7, is GAGVSQSPRYKVAKRGQDVALRCDPISGHVSLFWYQQALGQGPEFLTYFQNEAQLDKSGLPSDRFFAERPEGSVSTLKIQRTQQEDSAVYLCASNAPDYEQYFGPGTRLTVT.

In its sample, this clone was seen a few times. The chain is built from TRBV5-4 and TRBJ2-7, with TRBD2 matching over 11 bases. The germline CDR1 and CDR2 sequences are SGHNT and YYREEE (reference sequence). This CDR3 is 15 amino acids long. V lost 0 bases, J lost 4 bases, and 3 bases stayed unmatched. In DNA form, the CDR3 reads TGTGCCAGCAGCTTGGGGGGACTAGCGGAATACGAGCAGTACTTC. It specifies CASSLGGLAEYEQYF.

This chain joins TRBV19 and TRBJ1-1; 7 bases are a match to TRBD1. Per the germline V gene, CDR1 is LNHDA and CDR2 is SQIVND (reference sequence). With 6 bases clipped from V and 6 bases from J, the junction kept 7 bases outside the gene matches. This CDR3 contains 13 residues. The CDR3 DNA follows: TGTGCCAGTAGCTCAGACAGGGTGGCTGAAGCTTTCTTT. Amino acids: CASSSDRVAEAFF.